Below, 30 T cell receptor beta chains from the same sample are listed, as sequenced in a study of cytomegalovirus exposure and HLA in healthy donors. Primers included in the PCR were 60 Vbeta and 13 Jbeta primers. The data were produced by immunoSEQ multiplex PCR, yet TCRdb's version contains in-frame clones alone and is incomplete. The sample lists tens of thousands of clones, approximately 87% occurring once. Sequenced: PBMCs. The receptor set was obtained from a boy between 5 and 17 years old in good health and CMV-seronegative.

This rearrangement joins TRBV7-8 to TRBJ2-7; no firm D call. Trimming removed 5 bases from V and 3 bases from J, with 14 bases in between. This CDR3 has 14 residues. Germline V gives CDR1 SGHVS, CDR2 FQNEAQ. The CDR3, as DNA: TGTGCCAGCAGCACATCGGGTAGCTTCTACGAGCAGTACTTC. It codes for CASSTSGSFYEQYF.

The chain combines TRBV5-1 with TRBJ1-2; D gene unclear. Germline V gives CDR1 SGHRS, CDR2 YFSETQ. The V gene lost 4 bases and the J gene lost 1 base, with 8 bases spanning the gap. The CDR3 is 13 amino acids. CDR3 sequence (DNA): TGCGCCAGCAGCATGGGCGGTAACTATGGCTACACCTTC. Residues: CASSMGGNYGYTF. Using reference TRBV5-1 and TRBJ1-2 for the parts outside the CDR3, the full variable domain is KAGVTQTPRYLIKTRGQQVTLSCSPISGHRSVSWYQQTPGQGLQFLFEYFSETQRNKGNFPGRFSGRQFSNSRSEMNVSTLELGDSALYLCASSMGGNYGYTFGSGTRLTVV.

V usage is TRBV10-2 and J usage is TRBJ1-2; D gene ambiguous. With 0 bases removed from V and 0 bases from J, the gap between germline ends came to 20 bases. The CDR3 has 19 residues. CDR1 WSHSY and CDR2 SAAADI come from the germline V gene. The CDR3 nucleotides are TGCGCCAGCAGTGAGTCGATTTTGCATATGGTAGGAGCTAACTATGGCTACACCTTC. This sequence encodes CASSESILHMVGANYGYTF.

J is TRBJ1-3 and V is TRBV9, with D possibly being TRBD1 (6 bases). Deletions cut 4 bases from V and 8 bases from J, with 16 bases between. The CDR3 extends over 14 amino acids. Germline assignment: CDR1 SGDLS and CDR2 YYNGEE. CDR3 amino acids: CASSIRQVQDTIYF. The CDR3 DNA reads TGTGCCAGCAGCATAAGACAGGTCCAAGACACCATATATTTT. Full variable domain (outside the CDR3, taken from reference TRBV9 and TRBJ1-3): DSGVTQTPKHLITATGQRVTLRCSPRSGDLSVYWYQQSLDQGLQFLIQYYNGEERAKGNILERFSAQQFPDLHSELNLSSLELGDSALYFCASSIRQVQDTIYFGEGSWLTVV.

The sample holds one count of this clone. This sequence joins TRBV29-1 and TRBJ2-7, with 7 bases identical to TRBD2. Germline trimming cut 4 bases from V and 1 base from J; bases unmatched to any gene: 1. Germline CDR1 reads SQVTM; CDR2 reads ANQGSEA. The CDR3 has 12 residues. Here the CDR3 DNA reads TGCAGCGTTGTCGGGAGGTCCTACGAGCAGTACTTC. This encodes CSVVGRSYEQYF.

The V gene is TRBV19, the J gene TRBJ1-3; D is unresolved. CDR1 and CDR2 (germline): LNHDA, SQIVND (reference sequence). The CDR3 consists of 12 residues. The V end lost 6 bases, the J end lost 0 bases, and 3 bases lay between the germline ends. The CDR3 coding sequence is TGTGCCAGTAGCATCTCTGGAAACACCATATATTTT. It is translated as CASSISGNTIYF. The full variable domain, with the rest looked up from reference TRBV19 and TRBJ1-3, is DGGITQSPKYLFRKEGQNVTLSCEQNLNHDAMYWYRQDPGQGLRLIYYSQIVNDFQKGDIAEGYSVSREKKESFPLTVTSAQKNPTAFYLCASSISGNTIYFGEGSWLTVV.

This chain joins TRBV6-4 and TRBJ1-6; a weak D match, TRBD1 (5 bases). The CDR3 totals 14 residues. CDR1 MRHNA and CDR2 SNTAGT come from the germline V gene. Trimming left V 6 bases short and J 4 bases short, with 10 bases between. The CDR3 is CASSATVYNSPLHF. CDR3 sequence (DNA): TGTGCCAGCAGCGCGACAGTGTATAATTCACCCCTCCACTTT.

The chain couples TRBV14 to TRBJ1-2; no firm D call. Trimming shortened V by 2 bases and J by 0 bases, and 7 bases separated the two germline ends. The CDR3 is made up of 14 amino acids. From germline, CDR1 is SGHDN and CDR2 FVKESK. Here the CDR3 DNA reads TGTGCCAGCAGCCAAAAGGGAGCTAACTATGGCTACACCTTC. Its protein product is CASSQKGANYGYTF.

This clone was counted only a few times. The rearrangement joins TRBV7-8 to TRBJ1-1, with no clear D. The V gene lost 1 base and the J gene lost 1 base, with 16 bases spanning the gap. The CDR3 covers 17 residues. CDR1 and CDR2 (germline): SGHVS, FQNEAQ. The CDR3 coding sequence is TGTGCCAGCAGCTTAGATACGAGGAGAGGTACGAACACTGAAGCTTTCTTT. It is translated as CASSLDTRRGTNTEAFF. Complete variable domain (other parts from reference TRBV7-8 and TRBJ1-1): GAGVSQSPRYKVAKRGQDVALRCDPISGHVSLFWYQQALGQGPEFLTYFQNEAQLDKSGLPSDRFFAERPEGSVSTLKIQRTQQEDSAVYLCASSLDTRRGTNTEAFFGQGTRLTVV.

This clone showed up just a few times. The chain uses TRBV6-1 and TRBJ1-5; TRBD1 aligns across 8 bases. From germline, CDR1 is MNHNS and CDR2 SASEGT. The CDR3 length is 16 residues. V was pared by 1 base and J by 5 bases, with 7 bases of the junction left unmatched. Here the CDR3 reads CASSEEEGTGDQPQHF. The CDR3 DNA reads TGTGCCAGCAGTGAAGAAGAGGGGACAGGAGATCAGCCCCAGCATTTT.

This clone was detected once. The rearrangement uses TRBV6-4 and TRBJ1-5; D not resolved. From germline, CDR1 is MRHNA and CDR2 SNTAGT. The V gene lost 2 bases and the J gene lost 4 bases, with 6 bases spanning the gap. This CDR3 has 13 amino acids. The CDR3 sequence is CASSDEPNQPQHF. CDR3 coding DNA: TGTGCCAGCAGTGACGAGCCGAATCAGCCCCAGCATTTT.

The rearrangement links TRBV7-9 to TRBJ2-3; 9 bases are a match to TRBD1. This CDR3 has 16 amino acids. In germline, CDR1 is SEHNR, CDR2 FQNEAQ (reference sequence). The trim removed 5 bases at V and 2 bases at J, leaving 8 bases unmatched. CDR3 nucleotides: TGTGCCAGCAGCACAAGGACAGGGGCGGACACAGATACGCAGTATTTT. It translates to CASSTRTGADTDTQYF.

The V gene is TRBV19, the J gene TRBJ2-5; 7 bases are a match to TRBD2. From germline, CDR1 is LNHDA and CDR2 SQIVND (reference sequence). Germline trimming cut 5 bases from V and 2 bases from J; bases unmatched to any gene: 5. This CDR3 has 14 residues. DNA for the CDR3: TGTGCCAGTAGTCGACTAGCAGGTCAAGAGACCCAGTACTTC. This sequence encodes CASSRLAGQETQYF.

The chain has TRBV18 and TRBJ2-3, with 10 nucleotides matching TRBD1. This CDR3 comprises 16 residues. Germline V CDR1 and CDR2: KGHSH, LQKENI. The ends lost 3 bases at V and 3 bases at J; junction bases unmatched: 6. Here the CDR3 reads CASSPDRGKVTDTQYF. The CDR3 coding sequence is TGTGCCAGCTCACCGGACAGGGGGAAGGTTACAGATACGCAGTATTTT.

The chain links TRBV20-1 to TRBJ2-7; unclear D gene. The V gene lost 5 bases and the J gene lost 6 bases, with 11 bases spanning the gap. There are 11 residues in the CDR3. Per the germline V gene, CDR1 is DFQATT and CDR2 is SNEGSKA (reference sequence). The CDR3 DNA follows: TGCAGTGCTGGCCCAAACGCCGAGCAGTACTTC. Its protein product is CSAGPNAEQYF.

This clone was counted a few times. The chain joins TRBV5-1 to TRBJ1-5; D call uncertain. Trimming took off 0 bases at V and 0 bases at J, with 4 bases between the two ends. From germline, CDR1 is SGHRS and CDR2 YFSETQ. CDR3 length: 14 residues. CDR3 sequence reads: CASSLGPSNQPQHF. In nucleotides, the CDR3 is TGCGCCAGCAGCTTGGGGCCTAGCAATCAGCCCCAGCATTTT.

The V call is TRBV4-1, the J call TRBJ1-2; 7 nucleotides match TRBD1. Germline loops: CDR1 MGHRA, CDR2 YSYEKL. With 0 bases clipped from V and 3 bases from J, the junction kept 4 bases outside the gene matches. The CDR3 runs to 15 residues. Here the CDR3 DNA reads TGCGCCAGCAGCCAAGAGTGGGGACAGCACTATGGCTACACCTTC. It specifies CASSQEWGQHYGYTF.

The CDR3: CASSYGGRNGHGYTF. The CDR3 DNA sequence: TGTGCCAGCAGTTATGGAGGCAGGAATGGTCATGGCTACACCTTC. The rearrangement joins TRBV6-5 to TRBJ1-2, with unresolved D. Trimming stripped 3 bases from V and 6 bases from J, with 17 bases between. Germline V lookup: CDR1 MNHEY, CDR2 SVGAGI. The length of the CDR3 is 15 residues.

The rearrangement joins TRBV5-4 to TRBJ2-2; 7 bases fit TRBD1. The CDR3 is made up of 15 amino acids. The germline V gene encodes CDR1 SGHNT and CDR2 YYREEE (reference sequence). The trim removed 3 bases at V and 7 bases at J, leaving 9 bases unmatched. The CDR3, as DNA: TGTGCCAGCAGCTCCCTCGACAGGGTAGGCGGGGAGCTGTTTTTT. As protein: CASSSLDRVGGELFF. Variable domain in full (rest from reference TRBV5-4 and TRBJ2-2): ETGVTQSPTHLIKTRGQQVTLRCSSQSGHNTVSWYQQALGQGPQFIFQYYREEENGRGNFPPRFSGLQFPNYSSELNVNALELDDSALYLCASSSLDRVGGELFFGEGSRLTVL.

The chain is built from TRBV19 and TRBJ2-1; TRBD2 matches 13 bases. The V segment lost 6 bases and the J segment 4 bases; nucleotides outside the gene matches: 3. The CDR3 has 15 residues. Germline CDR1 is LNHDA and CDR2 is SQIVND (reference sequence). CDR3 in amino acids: CASRGTSGAYNEQFF. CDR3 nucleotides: TGTGCCAGTAGAGGGACTAGCGGGGCTTACAATGAGCAGTTCTTC.

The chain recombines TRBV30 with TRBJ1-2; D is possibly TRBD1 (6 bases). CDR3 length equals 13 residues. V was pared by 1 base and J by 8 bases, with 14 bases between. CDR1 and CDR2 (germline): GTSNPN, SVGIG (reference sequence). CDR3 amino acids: CAWSETGLWGYTF. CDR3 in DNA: TGTGCCTGGAGTGAGACAGGCCTCTGGGGCTACACCTTC.

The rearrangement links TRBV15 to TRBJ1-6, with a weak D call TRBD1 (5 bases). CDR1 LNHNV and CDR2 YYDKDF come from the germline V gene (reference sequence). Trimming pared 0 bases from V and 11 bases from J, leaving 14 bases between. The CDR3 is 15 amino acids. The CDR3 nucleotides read TGTGCCACCAGCAGAGAGGGGCAGGGTGAGGCACCCCTCCACTTT. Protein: CATSREGQGEAPLHF.

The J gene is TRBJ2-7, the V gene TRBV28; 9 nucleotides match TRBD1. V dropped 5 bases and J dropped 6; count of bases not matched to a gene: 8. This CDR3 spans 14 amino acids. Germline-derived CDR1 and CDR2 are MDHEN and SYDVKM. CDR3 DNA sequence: TGTGCCAGCAGTCGTCCCGGGACAGGGCTCGAGCAGTACTTC. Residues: CASSRPGTGLEQYF.

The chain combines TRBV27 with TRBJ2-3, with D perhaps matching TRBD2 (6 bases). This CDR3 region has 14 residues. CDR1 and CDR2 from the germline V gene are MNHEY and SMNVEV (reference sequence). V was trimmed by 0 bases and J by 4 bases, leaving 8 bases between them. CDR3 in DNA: TGTGCCAGCAGTTTATCATCGGGAGCAGATACGCAGTATTTT. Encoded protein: CASSLSSGADTQYF.

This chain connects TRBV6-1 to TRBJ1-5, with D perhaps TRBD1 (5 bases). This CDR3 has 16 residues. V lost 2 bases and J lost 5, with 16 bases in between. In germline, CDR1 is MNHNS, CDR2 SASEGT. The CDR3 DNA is TGTGCCAGCAGTGAACTGTCGGGGGAGGGTCATCAGCCCCAGCATTTT. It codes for CASSELSGEGHQPQHF.

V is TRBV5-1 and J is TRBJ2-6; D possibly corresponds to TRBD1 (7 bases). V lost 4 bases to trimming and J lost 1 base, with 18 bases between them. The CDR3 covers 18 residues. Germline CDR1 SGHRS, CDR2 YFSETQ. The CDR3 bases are TGCGCCAGCAGCGTGACAGGGCGTGGGGGGTCTGGGGCCAACGTCCTGACTTTC. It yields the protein CASSVTGRGGSGANVLTF.

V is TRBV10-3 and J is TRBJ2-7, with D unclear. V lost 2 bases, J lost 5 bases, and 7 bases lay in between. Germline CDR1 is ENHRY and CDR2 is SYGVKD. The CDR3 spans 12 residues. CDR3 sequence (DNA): TGTGCCATCAGTGAGGGTGGAGACGAGCAGTACTTC. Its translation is CAISEGGDEQYF.

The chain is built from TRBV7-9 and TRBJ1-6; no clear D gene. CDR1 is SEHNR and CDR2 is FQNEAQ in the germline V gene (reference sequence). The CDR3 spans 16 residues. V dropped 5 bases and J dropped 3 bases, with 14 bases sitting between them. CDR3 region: CASSPSERLYNSPLHF. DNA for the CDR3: TGTGCCAGCAGCCCCTCGGAGAGACTCTATAATTCACCCCTCCACTTT.

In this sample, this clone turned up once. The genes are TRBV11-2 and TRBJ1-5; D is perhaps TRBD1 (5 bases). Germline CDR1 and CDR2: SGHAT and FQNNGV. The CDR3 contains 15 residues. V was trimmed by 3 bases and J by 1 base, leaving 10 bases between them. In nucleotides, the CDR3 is TGTGCCAGCAGCTTTGGGGGGGAAAGCAATCAGCCCCAGCATTTT. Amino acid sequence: CASSFGGESNQPQHF.

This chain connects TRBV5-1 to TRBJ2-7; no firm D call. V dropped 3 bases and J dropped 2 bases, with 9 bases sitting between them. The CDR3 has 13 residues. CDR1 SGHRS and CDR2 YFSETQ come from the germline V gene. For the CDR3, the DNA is TGCGCCAGCAGCTCCTCACGGGCCTACGAGCAGTACTTC. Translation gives CASSSSRAYEQYF.